What follows describes a single T cell receptor beta chain. Data came from immunoSEQ multiplex PCR; TCRdb stores just in-frame clones and leaves some out. The sample holds some 400,000 clones; 91% are singletons and the top ten take about 0.78%. These data originate in a study of blood T cell repertoires in COVID-19. The overall study: PBMCs, B-cell-depleted T cells, or T cells provided the cDNA or gDNA that made up the material.

The ends were cut back, 4 bases at V and 1 base at J, with 18 bases in the middle. Germline CDR1 KGHDR, CDR2 SFDVKD. The CDR3 has 18 amino acids. Participants reported their clinical history, and cohort assignment relied on those reports. In the 2 weeks before study entry, exposed participants met a COVID-19 case, which was PCR-confirmed or clinician-diagnosed. The V call is TRBV24-1, the J call TRBJ2-2, with a tentative D call TRBD1 (5 bases). The sequence was collected from a woman in her thirties or forties who had been exposed to COVID-19. The specimen sequenced was PBMCs or T cells enriched from blood (not recorded which). This CDR3 is CATSDLGWSRENTGELFF. The CDR3 DNA reads as TGTGCCACCAGTGACCTCGGGTGGTCCAGGGAGAACACCGGGGAGCTGTTTTTT.